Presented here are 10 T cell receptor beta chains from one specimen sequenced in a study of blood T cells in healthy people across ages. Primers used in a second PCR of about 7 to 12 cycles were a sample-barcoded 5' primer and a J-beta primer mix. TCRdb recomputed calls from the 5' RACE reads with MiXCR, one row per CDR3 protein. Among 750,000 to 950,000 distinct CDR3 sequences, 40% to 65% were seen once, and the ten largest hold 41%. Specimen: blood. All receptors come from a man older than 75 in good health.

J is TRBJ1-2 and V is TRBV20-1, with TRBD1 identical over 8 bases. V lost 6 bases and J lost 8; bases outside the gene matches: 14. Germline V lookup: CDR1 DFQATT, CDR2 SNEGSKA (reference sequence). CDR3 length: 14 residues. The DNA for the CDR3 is TGCAGTGCATCGGACAGGGCCAGTTTCGGGGGCTACACCTTC. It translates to CSASDRASFGGYTF.

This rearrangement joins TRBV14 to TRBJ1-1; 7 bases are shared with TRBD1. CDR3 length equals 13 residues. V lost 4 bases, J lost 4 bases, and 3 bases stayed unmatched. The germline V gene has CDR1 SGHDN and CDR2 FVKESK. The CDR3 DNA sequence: TGTGCCAGCAGCCGACAGGGTGTCACTGAAGCTTTCTTT. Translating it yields CASSRQGVTEAFF.

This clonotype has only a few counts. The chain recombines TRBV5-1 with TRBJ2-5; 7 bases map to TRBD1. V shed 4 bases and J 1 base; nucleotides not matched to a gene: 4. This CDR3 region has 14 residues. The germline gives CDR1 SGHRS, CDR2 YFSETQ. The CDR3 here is CASSVGQPQETQYF. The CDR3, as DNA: TGCGCCAGCAGCGTGGGACAGCCCCAAGAGACCCAGTACTTC.

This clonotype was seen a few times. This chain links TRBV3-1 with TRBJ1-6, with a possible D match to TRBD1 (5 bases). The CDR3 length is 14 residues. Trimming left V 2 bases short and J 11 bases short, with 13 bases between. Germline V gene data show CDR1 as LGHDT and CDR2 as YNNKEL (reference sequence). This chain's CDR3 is CASSQPGPGTPLHF. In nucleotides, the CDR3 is TGTGCCAGCAGCCAACCGGGACCCGGGACACCCCTCCACTTT.

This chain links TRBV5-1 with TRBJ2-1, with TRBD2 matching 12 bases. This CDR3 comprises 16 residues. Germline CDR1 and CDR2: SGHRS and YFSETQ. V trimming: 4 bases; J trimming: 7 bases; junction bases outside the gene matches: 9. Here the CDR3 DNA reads TGCGCCAGCAGCGCAACTAGCGGGAGGTCTAGGAATGAGCAGTTCTTC. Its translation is CASSATSGRSRNEQFF.

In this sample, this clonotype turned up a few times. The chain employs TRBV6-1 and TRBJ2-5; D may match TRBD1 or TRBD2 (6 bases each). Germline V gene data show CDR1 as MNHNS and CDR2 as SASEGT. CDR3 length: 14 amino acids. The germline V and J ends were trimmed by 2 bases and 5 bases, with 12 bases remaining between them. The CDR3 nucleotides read TGTGCCAGCAGTGAACGGGGGCCTTGGGAGACCCAGTACTTC. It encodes CASSERGPWETQYF.

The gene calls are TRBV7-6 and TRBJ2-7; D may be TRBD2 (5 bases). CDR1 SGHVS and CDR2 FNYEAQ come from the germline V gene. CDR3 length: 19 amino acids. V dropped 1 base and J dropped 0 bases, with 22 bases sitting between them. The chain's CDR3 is CASSLGVGVPTQLSYEQYF. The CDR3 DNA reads TGTGCCAGCAGCTTAGGGGTCGGGGTACCCACACAGCTCTCCTACGAGCAGTACTTC.

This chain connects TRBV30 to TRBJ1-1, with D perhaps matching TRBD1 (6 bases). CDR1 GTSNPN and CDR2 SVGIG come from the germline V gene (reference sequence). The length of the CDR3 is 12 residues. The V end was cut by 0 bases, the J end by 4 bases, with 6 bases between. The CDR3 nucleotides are TGTGCCTGGAGTGTACAGGGCACTGAAGCTTTCTTT. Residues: CAWSVQGTEAFF.

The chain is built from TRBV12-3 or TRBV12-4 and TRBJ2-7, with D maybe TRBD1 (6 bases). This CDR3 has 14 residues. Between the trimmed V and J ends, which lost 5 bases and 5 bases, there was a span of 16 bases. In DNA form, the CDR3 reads TGTGCCAGCAGTCCCGGACAGAAAGGAGACGAGCAGTACTTC. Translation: CASSPGQKGDEQYF.

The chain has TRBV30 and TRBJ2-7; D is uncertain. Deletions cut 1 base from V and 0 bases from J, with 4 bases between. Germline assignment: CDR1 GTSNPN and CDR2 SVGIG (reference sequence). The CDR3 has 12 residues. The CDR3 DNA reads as TGTGCCTGGAGTGCCGGCTCCTACGAGCAGTACTTC. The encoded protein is CAWSAGSYEQYF.